The following is a T cell receptor (beta chain) sequence with its context. This sample is drawn from a study of blood T cell repertoires in COVID-19. Study in general: COVID-19 samples collected from the United States, Italy and Spain covered acute and convalescent phases. PBMCs, B-cell-depleted T cells, or T cells were the source of the cDNA or gDNA that made up the material.

Original handling: Amplification from reference gene primers served as the basis for estimated nucleated cell counts. Measured with immunoSEQ multiplex PCR; TCRdb has only the in-frame clones, and not every one. V and J calls and clone size are given by that table; D and trimming were obtained from the DNA. Of under 85,000 clones in the sample, about 81% were seen once. The J segment lost 7 bases and the V segment lost 3 bases, leaving 12 bases of the junction unmatched. Germline V gene data show CDR1 as SGHDT and CDR2 as YYEEEE. The CDR3 totals 16 residues. Sample: peripheral blood. V is TRBV5-6 and J is TRBJ1-4; 7 bases fit TRBD1. This TCR was sampled from an elderly man with acute or convalescent COVID-19. CDR3 residues: CASSSGTGAGSEKLFF. DNA for the CDR3: TGTGCCAGCAGCTCGGGAACAGGGGCGGGGAGTGAAAAACTGTTTTTT.